These 6 T cell receptor beta chains originate from one sample sequenced in a study of blood T cell repertoires in COVID-19. Repertoires were generated with immunoSEQ multiplex PCR, while TCRdb's copy carries only in-frame clones and drops some. The sample has 35,000 to 45,000 clones, approximately 85% seen once. The sample comprised peripheral blood. The receptors come from a woman between 65 and 79 years old in a cohort sampled during active COVID-19.

This sequence joins TRBV10-3 and TRBJ2-1; TRBD2 matches at 11 bases. The CDR3 sequence is 15 residues long. V shed 5 bases and J 6 bases; nucleotides not matched to a gene: 6. CDR1 and CDR2 (germline): ENHRY, SYGVKD. CDR3 sequence (DNA): TGTGCCATCAGTTCCCCCACTAGCGGGAGCAATGAGCAGTTCTTC. Translation gives CAISSPTSGSNEQFF.

In this sample, this clone turned up a few times. The gene calls are TRBV30 and TRBJ2-7, with 7 bases aligning to TRBD1. The length of the CDR3 is 12 residues. The germline V gene encodes CDR1 GTSNPN and CDR2 SVGIG (reference sequence). V lost 3 bases to trimming and J lost 3 bases; unmatched junction nucleotides: 2. DNA for the CDR3: TGTGCCTGGAGCACAGGGGACTACGAGCAGTACTTC. Translation gives CAWSTGDYEQYF.

The V gene is TRBV3-1 (or the pseudogene TRBV3-2), the J gene TRBJ2-1, with 7 bases lining up with TRBD2. CDR1 is LGHDT, CDR2 YNNKEL, per germline (reference sequence). This CDR3 has 16 amino acids. V shed 2 bases and J 0 bases; nucleotides not matched to a gene: 4. The CDR3 reads CASSQRGGSSYNEQFF. The CDR3 DNA reads TGTGCCAGCAGCCAAAGAGGCGGGAGCTCCTACAATGAGCAGTTCTTC.

This clone was recorded only once. This chain uses TRBV3-1 (or the pseudogene TRBV3-2) with TRBJ2-1; the match to TRBD2 covers 7 bases. Trimming at V came to 5 bases and at J to 0 bases, leaving 7 bases not matched to a gene. This CDR3 comprises 16 residues. Germline CDR1 LGHDT, CDR2 YNNKEL (reference sequence). In DNA, the CDR3 is TGTGCCAGCAGCAAACTAGCGCAGAGCTCCTACAATGAGCAGTTCTTC. Protein: CASSKLAQSSYNEQFF.

The V gene is TRBV4-3, the J gene TRBJ2-7; 16 nucleotides align to TRBD2. The CDR3 is made up of 15 amino acids. The germline V gene has CDR1 LGHNA and CDR2 YSLEER. Trimming removed 1 base from V and 12 bases from J; junction bases left unmatched: 6. The CDR3 bases are TGCGCCAGCAGCCAAGCGGGACTAGCGGGAGGGCCGGTGTACTTC. It is translated as CASSQAGLAGGPVYF.

The V call is TRBV6-5, the J call TRBJ1-5; D not certain. There are 15 residues in the CDR3. Germline CDR1 is MNHEY and CDR2 is SVGAGI. V was cut by 2 bases and J by 0 bases, with 8 bases left in between. As DNA, the CDR3 is TGTGCCAGCAGTTACGGCCAGAATAGCAATCAGCCCCAGCATTTT. This encodes CASSYGQNSNQPQHF.